The entry that follows covers one TCR beta chain sequence. Its antigen is unknown. These data originate in a study of cytomegalovirus exposure and HLA in healthy donors. General study findings and limits: Clusters of TCRs from the first cohort tended to co-occur in the roughly 120 validation repertoires (as a later analysis found). High sensitivity and specificity were reportedly achieved when the classifier diagnosed cytomegalovirus status. Altogether, 164 TCR beta chains were recorded as cytomegalovirus-associated.

Produced via immunoSEQ multiplex PCR; TCRdb's table is partial and in-frame only. The repertoire consists of some 210,000 clones, with more than 75% occurring once and the leading ten covering about 2%. This clonotype was obtained from a young woman in good health and CMV-seropositive. Input material: PBMCs.

The CDR3 is CASSFGTGGTEAFF. CDR3 nucleotide sequence: TGTGCCAGCAGCTTCGGGACAGGGGGCACTGAAGCTTTCTTT. This chain joins TRBV7-3 and TRBJ1-1, with 11 bases fitting TRBD1. Trimming cost V 3 bases and J 4 bases; bases outside gene matches: 1. The germline V gene has CDR1 SGHTA and CDR2 FQGTGA. The CDR3 length is 14 residues.